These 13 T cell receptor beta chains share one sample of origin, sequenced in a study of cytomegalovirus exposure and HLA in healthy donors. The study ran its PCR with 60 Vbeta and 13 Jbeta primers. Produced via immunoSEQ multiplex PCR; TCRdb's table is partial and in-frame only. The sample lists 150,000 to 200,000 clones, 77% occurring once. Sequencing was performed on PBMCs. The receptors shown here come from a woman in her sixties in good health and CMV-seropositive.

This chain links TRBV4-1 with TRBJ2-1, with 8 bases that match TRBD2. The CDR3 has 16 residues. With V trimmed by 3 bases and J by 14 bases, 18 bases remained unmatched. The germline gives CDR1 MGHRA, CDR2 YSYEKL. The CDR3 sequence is CASSHPTSGAGGREFF. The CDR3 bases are TGCGCCAGCAGCCACCCCACGTCCGGCGCGGGGGGCCGGGAGTTCTTC.

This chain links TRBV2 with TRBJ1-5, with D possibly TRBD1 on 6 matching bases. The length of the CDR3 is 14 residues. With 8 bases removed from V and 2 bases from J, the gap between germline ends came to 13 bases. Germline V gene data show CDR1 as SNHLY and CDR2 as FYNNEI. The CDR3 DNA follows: TGTGCCAGCGCCGGGGGGCAGGGCAATCAGCCCCAGCATTTT. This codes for CASAGGQGNQPQHF. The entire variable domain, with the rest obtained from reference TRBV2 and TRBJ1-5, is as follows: EPEVTQTPSHQVTQMGQEVILRCVPISNHLYFYWYRQILGQKVEFLVSFYNNEISEKSEIFDDQFSVERPDGSNFTLKIRSTKLEDSAMYFCASAGGQGNQPQHFGDGTRLSIL.

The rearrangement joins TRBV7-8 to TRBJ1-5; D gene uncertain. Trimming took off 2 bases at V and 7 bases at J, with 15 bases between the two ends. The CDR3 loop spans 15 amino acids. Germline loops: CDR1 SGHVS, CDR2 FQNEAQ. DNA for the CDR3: TGTGCCAGCAGCTTATTGGAGGGTTTAGGGCAGCCCCAGCATTTT. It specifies CASSLLEGLGQPQHF.

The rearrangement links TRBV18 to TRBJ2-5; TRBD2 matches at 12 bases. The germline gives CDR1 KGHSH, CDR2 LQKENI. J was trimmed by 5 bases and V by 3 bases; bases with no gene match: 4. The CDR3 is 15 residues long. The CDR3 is CASSPTSGSWETQYF. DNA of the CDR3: TGTGCCAGCTCACCGACTAGCGGGAGCTGGGAGACCCAGTACTTC.

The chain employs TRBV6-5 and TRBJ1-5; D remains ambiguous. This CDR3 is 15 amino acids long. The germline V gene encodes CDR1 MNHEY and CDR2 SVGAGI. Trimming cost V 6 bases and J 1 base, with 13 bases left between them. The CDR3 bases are TGTGCCAGCAGACTCCGCCTAGGCAGCAATCAGCCCCAGCATTTT. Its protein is CASRLRLGSNQPQHF.

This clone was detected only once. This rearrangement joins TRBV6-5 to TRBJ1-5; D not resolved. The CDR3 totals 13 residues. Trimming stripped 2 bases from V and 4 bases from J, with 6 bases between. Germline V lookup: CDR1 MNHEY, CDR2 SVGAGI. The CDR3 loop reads CASSYDANQPQHF. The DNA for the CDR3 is TGTGCCAGCAGTTACGATGCGAATCAGCCCCAGCATTTT.

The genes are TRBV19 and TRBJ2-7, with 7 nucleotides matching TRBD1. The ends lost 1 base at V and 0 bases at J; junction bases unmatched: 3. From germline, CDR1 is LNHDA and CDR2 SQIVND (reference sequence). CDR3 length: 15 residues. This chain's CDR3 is CASSIGRDSSYEQYF. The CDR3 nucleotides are TGTGCCAGTAGTATAGGTCGGGACAGCTCCTACGAGCAGTACTTC.

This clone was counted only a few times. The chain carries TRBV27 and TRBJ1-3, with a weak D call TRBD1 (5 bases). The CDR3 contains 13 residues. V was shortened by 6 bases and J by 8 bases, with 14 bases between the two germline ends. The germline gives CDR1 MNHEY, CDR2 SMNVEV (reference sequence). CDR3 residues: CASRTVGRDTIYF. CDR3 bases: TGTGCCAGCAGGACAGTTGGTCGGGACACCATATATTTT.

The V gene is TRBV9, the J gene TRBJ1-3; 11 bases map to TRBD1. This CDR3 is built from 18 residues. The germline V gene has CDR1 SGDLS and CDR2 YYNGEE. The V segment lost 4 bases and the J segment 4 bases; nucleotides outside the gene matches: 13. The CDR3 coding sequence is TGTGCCAGCAGCCCCCGAGCAGGACAGGGGGCGGCCGGAAACACCATATATTTT. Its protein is CASSPRAGQGAAGNTIYF.

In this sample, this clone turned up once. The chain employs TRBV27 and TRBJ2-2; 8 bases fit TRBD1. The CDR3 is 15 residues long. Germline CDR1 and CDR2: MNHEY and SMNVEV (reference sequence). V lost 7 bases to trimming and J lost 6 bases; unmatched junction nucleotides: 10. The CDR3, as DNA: TGTGCCAGCATGTATATGGACAGGGCGGCCGGGGAGCTGTTTTTT. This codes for CASMYMDRAAGELFF.

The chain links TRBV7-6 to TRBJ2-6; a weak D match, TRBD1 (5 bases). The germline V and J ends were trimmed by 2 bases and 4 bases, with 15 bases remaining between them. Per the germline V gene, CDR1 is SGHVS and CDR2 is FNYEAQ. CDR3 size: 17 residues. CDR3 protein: CASSLLMGGAGANVLTF. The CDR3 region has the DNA TGTGCCAGCAGCTTATTAATGGGTGGGGCCGGGGCCAACGTCCTGACTTTC.

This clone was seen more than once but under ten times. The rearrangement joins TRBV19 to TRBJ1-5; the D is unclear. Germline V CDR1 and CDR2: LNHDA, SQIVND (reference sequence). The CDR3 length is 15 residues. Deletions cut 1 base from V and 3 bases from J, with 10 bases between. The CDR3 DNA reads TGTGCCAGTAGTATAGGCAGTTCCTTCAATCAGCCCCAGCATTTT. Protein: CASSIGSSFNQPQHF.

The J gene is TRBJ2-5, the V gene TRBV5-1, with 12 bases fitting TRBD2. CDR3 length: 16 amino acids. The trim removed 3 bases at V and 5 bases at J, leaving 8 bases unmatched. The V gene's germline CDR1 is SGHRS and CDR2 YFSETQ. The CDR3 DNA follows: TGCGCCAGCAGCTCAGGCCCCCTAGCGGGAGGGGAGACCCAGTACTTC. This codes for CASSSGPLAGGETQYF.